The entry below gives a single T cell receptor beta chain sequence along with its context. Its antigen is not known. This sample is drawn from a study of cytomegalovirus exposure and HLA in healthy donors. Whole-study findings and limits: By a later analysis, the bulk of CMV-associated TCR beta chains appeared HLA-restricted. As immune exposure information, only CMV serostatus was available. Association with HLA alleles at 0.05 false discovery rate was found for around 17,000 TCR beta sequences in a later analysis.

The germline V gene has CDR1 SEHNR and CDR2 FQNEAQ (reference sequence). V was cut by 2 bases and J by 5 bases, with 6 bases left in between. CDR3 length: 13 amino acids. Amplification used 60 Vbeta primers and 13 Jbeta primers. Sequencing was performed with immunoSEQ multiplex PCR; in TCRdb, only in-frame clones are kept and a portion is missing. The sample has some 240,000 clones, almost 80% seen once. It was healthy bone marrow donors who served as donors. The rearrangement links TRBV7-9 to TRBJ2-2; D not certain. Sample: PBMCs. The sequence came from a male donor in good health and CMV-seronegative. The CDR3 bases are TGTGCCAGCAGCTTACGCGTTACCGGGGAGCTGTTTTTT. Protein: CASSLRVTGELFF.